The T cell receptor beta chain under discussion was sequenced for a study of cytomegalovirus exposure and HLA in healthy donors. Study-wide points: Per a later analysis, 16,951 TCR beta sequences showed association with HLA alleles at 0.05 false discovery rate.

The PCR ran on 60 Vbeta and 13 Jbeta primers. The method was immunoSEQ multiplex PCR; TCRdb's version includes in-frame clones alone and lacks a portion of them. The table has 150,000 to 200,000 clones, about 75% seen once. CDR1 KGHSH and CDR2 LQKENI come from the germline V gene. With 2 bases clipped from V and 2 bases from J, the junction kept 2 bases outside the gene matches. The CDR3 length is 14 residues. For this clone: The target antigen is unknown.

The TCR originated in a middle-aged woman in good health and CMV-seropositive. This chain connects TRBV18 to TRBJ2-5; 7 nucleotides match TRBD1. Sample: PBMCs. The CDR3 region is CASSPGTAQETQYF. CDR3 nucleotide sequence: TGTGCCAGCTCACCAGGGACAGCTCAAGAGACCCAGTACTTC.